The present T cell receptor (beta chain) was sequenced within a study of Graves' ophthalmopathy and Graves' hyperthyroidism. Germline assignment: CDR1 SQVTM and CDR2 ANQGSEA. The V gene lost 7 bases and the J gene lost 1 base, with 10 bases spanning the gap. This CDR3 spans 12 amino acids. Amplifying from RNA transcripts, the study obtained TCR beta CDR3 regions. First-round RT-PCR employed HTBI primers, with a second-round multiplex PCR after it. TCRdb re-called the multiplex PCR reads with MiXCR, one entry per CDR3 protein. The sample includes 300,000 to 450,000 distinct CDR3 sequences, about a sixth of them seen just once. Points from the study as a whole: Also, most clonotypes expanded in the thyroid above 0.001 frequency appeared in blood. Using 13 signatures, a model distinguished ophthalmopathy from stable hyperthyroidism, reaching around 85% sensitivity and 65% to 84% specificity.

This clonotype was recorded at least ten times. The antigen remains undetermined. Among the exclusions were patients with other autoimmune diseases, uncontrolled infections, pregnancy or lactation. Clinical symptoms, serum thyroxine, TRAb, thyroid ultrasound and orbital computed tomography were relied on for diagnosis. Sequencing was performed on peripheral blood. The sequence came from an adult woman with stable Graves' hyperthyroidism. The V gene is TRBV29-1, the J gene TRBJ2-5; D uncertain. The CDR3 sequence is CSGARTQETQYF. DNA for the CDR3: TGCAGCGGAGCACGGACCCAAGAGACCCAGTACTTC. Using reference TRBV29-1 and TRBJ2-5 for the parts outside the CDR3, the full variable domain is SAVISQKPSRDICQRGTSLTIQCQVDSQVTMMFWYRQQPGQSLTLIATANQGSEATYESGFVIDKFPISRPNLTFSTLTVSNMSPEDSSIYLCSGARTQETQYFGPGTRLLVL.